This record looks at one TCR gamma chain sequence and its context. The target antigen is unknown. Thymocytes were sorted as CD3+ TCRVdelta1+ TCRVdelta2- after alphabeta T cell depletion. The sample is drawn from a study of Vδ1+ human thymocytes. Findings of the study overall: Thymic TRG and TRD repertoires appeared highly polyclonal, with Gaussian CDR3 length distributions. Despite high sort purity, roughly a fifth of thymic T cell receptor delta sequences were Vdelta2.

The junction had 9 bases not matched to a gene; V was cut back by 1 base and J by 0 bases. Germline V gene data show CDR1 as VTNTFY and CDR2 as YDVSTARD (reference sequence). The CDR3 consists of 16 residues. Extracted RNA was reverse transcribed into cDNA. The CDR3 regions were amplified by multiplex PCR from V-gene primers to a constant-region primer. TCRdb reanalyzed the multiplex PCR reads using CATT. Of 35,000 or so gamma-chain clones in the sample, just over 20% are singletons; the top ten hold about 2%. This chain uses TRGV3 with TRGJ1 or TRGJ2. Sequences were obtained from Vdelta1+ gamma-delta thymocytes from the thymus. The subset denotes: FACS-sorted CD3+ TCRalphabeta- TCRVdelta1+ TCRVdelta2- thymocytes. The clonotype comes from a girl under three years old who had congenital heart surgery. CDR3 loop: CATWDSYFLNYYKKLF. In nucleotides, the CDR3 is TGTGCCACCTGGGACAGCTACTTCCTGAATTATTATAAGAAACTCTTT.